This TCR beta chain was sequenced during a study of cytomegalovirus exposure and HLA in healthy donors. About the study: Among over 350 genotyped donors, around 80% fell in the Caucasian-associated ancestry cluster.

With 4 bases removed from V and 5 bases from J, the gap between germline ends came to 5 bases. Germline loops: CDR1 MNHNY, CDR2 SVGAGI (reference sequence). The CDR3 sequence is 11 residues long. Whole-study results and caveats: In a later analysis, specific HLA alleles were associated with 15,000 to 20,000 TCR beta sequences at a 0.05 false discovery rate. The classifier was said to identify cytomegalovirus status with high specificity and sensitivity.

Participants comprised healthy donors of bone marrow. Primers for the PCR totalled 60 Vbeta and 13 Jbeta. Here immunoSEQ multiplex PCR was the method, and the copy in TCRdb shows in-frame clones only, minus some. The profile shows 30,000 to 35,000 clones, 84% of them singletons. This clone was detected a few times. The antigen remains unidentified. The chain links TRBV6-6 to TRBJ2-5; no definite D call. Sequenced sample: PBMCs. This clonotype was sampled from a woman between 18 and 29 years old in good health and CMV-seronegative. CDR3: CASSSLETQYF. The DNA of the CDR3 is TGTGCCAGCAGTTCCCTTGAGACCCAGTACTTC.